Below, one T cell receptor (beta chain) is given with its context. What it binds is not known. The sample comes from a study of beta chain features in type 1 diabetes. Study-level points and caveats: Among patients with Type 1 diabetes, TCRB CDR3s were moderately but significantly shorter in every one of the four CD4+ subsets.

Trimming removed 2 bases from V and 3 bases from J, with 8 bases in between. Germline V gene data show CDR1 as SEHNR and CDR2 as FQNEAQ (reference sequence). The CDR3 contains 13 residues. Expressed TCRB transcripts were sequenced after all isolated RNA was converted to cDNA. Measured with immunoSEQ multiplex PCR; TCRdb has only the in-frame clones, and not every one. Seen here are more than 150,000 clones, 7% to 9.5% observed once, and the top ten hold 0.7%. Sequencing was done on a sample of central memory CD4+ T cells from blood. The source is a woman aged 25 to 39 with type 1 diabetes. The rearrangement joins TRBV7-9 to TRBJ2-7; D may be TRBD1 (6 bases). This CDR3 is CASSLLQGYEQYF. The CDR3, as DNA: TGTGCCAGCAGCTTATTACAGGGCTACGAGCAGTACTTC.